These T cell receptor beta chains were read from a single sample in a study of blood T cells in healthy people across ages. TCRdb reprocessed the 5' RACE reads with MiXCR, giving one entry per CDR3 protein. The repertoire consists of just under 900,000 distinct CDR3 sequences, with more than 25% occurring once and the leading ten covering about 18%. Sequenced sample: blood. The receptors derive from a woman of 80 years or more in good health. The CDR3 runs from the conserved cysteine through the conserved F or W. A D gene is named only where the DNA matches it firmly. Rows give clone size only sometimes, using once, few, many, or a class for an expanded clone.

v_gene: TRBV12-3/TRBV12-4; j_gene: TRBJ2-7; abundance: many; d_gene: .; CDR3aa: CASSLGLTDGEQYF; CDR3nt: TGTGCCAGCAGTTTGGGACTGACCGACGGCGAGCAGTACTTC
v_gene: TRBV20-1; j_gene: TRBJ1-5; abundance: many; d_gene: .; CDR3aa: CSARRQGRQPQHF; CDR3nt: TGCAGTGCTAGGCGGCAGGGCCGTCAGCCCCAGCATTTT
v_gene: TRBV6-6; j_gene: TRBJ2-5; abundance: .; d_gene: .; CDR3aa: CASSLRQARQETQYF; CDR3nt: TGTGCCAGCAGTCTCCGACAGGCACGACAAGAGACCCAGTACTTC
v_gene: TRBV25-1; j_gene: TRBJ1-5; abundance: many; d_gene: .; CDR3aa: CASSDSRGNHQPQHF; CDR3nt: TGTGCCAGCAGTGATTCTCGGGGGAATCATCAGCCCCAGCATTTT
v_gene: TRBV24-1; j_gene: TRBJ2-5; abundance: many; d_gene: TRBD1; CDR3aa: CATSEGQGKTQYF; CDR3nt: TGTGCCACCAGTGAGGGACAGGGAAAGACCCAGTACTTC
v_gene: TRBV20-1; j_gene: TRBJ1-4; abundance: many; d_gene: TRBD1; CDR3aa: CSARSDRDLEKLFF; CDR3nt: TGCAGTGCTAGGTCGGACAGGGACCTTGAAAAACTGTTTTTT
v_gene: TRBV30; j_gene: TRBJ2-3; abundance: many; d_gene: .; CDR3aa: CAWRAEGVTQYF; CDR3nt: TGTGCCTGGAGGGCTGAGGGGGTTACGCAGTATTTT
v_gene: TRBV7-9; j_gene: TRBJ2-1; abundance: .; d_gene: TRBD2; CDR3aa: CASSLGGTSRETQFF; CDR3nt: TGTGCCAGCAGCTTGGGGGGGACGTCACGAGAGACCCAGTTCTTC
v_gene: TRBV19; j_gene: TRBJ2-6; abundance: .; d_gene: .; CDR3aa: CASSIGGPNSGANVRTF; CDR3nt: TGTGCCAGTAGTATAGGAGGGCCGAACTCTGGGGCCAACGTCCGGACTTTC
v_gene: TRBV10-2; j_gene: TRBJ2-7; abundance: .; d_gene: TRBD2; CDR3aa: CASSETSGRGIYCEQYF; CDR3nt: TGCGCCAGCAGTGAAACTAGCGGGAGGGGGATTTACTGCGAGCAGTACTTC
v_gene: TRBV12-3/TRBV12-4; j_gene: TRBJ1-5; abundance: .; d_gene: .; CDR3aa: CASSPPLVGQPQHF; CDR3nt: TGTGCCAGCAGTCCGCCGTTGGTGGGACAGCCCCAGCATTTT
v_gene: TRBV6-2/TRBV6-3; j_gene: TRBJ2-2; abundance: many; d_gene: .; CDR3aa: CASSYQGLNTGELFF; CDR3nt: TGTGCCAGCAGTTACCAGGGACTCAACACCGGGGAGCTGTTTTTT
v_gene: TRBV6-2/TRBV6-3; j_gene: TRBJ2-2; abundance: few; d_gene: TRBD2; CDR3aa: CASRKGLAGTNTGELFF; CDR3nt: TGTGCCAGCAGAAAGGGACTAGCGGGAACTAACACCGGGGAGCTGTTTTTT
v_gene: TRBV11-2; j_gene: TRBJ2-5; abundance: few; d_gene: .; CDR3aa: CASSLGFETQYF; CDR3nt: TGTGCCAGCAGCTTAGGGTTTGAGACCCAGTACTTC
v_gene: TRBV5-1; j_gene: TRBJ2-3; abundance: few; d_gene: TRBD2; CDR3aa: CASSWGTSGGAWTQYF; CDR3nt: TGCGCCAGCAGCTGGGGGACTAGCGGGGGGGCATGGACGCAGTATTTT
v_gene: TRBV30; j_gene: TRBJ2-3; abundance: .; d_gene: .; CDR3aa: CAWRITGSLTDTQYF; CDR3nt: TGTGCCTGGAGGATAACGGGGAGCCTCACAGATACGCAGTATTTT
v_gene: TRBV20-1; j_gene: TRBJ2-7; abundance: once; d_gene: TRBD2; CDR3aa: CSARPGLGSDEQYF; CDR3nt: TGCAGTGCTAGGCCCGGACTAGGATCGGACGAGCAGTACTTC
v_gene: TRBV7-2; j_gene: TRBJ1-6; abundance: many; d_gene: .; CDR3aa: CASSRTVDNSPLHF; CDR3nt: TGTGCCAGCAGCCGGACGGTTGACAATTCACCCCTCCACTTT
v_gene: TRBV7-2; j_gene: TRBJ2-7; abundance: many; d_gene: TRBD2; CDR3aa: CARTSGGATNEQYF; CDR3nt: TGTGCCAGGACTAGCGGGGGGGCCACCAACGAGCAGTACTTC
v_gene: TRBV12-3/TRBV12-4; j_gene: TRBJ2-5; abundance: .; d_gene: .; CDR3aa: CASSSNGQTPYQETQYF; CDR3nt: TGTGCCAGCAGTTCTAACGGACAGACCCCTTACCAAGAGACCCAGTACTTC
v_gene: TRBV24-1; j_gene: TRBJ2-3; abundance: many; d_gene: .; CDR3aa: CATSGTGGTDTQYF; CDR3nt: TGTGCCACCAGTGGAACGGGGGGCACAGATACGCAGTATTTT
v_gene: TRBV7-2; j_gene: TRBJ2-3; abundance: many; d_gene: TRBD2; CDR3aa: CASSPMGTSGVTDTQYF; CDR3nt: TGTGCCAGCAGTCCAATGGGGACTAGCGGGGTCACAGATACGCAGTATTTT
v_gene: TRBV2; j_gene: TRBJ2-1; abundance: .; d_gene: TRBD2; CDR3aa: CASSGASGRLHNEQFF; CDR3nt: TGTGCCAGCAGTGGGGCTAGCGGGAGGCTCCACAATGAGCAGTTCTTC
v_gene: TRBV5-1; j_gene: TRBJ2-6; abundance: .; d_gene: .; CDR3aa: CASSLAQGRPGANVLTF; CDR3nt: TGCGCCAGCAGCTTGGCACAGGGTCGCCCTGGGGCCAACGTCCTGACTTTC
v_gene: TRBV20-1; j_gene: TRBJ2-3; abundance: .; d_gene: .; CDR3aa: CSASAQGRTDTQYF; CDR3nt: TGCAGTGCTAGTGCTCAGGGGCGCACAGATACGCAGTATTTT
v_gene: TRBV21-1; j_gene: TRBJ1-1; abundance: .; d_gene: .; CDR3aa: CASSKGPGVNTEAFF; CDR3nt: TGTGCCAGCAGCAAAGGACCGGGAGTGAACACTGAAGCTTTCTTT
v_gene: TRBV9; j_gene: TRBJ1-1; abundance: many; d_gene: .; CDR3aa: CASSVDPLNTEAFF; CDR3nt: TGTGCCAGCAGCGTAGATCCCCTGAACACTGAAGCTTTCTTT
v_gene: TRBV20-1; j_gene: TRBJ1-6; abundance: few; d_gene: .; CDR3aa: CSASPGNDDSPLHF; CDR3nt: TGCAGTGCTAGTCCCGGGAATGACGATTCACCCCTCCACTTT